Below are 17 T cell receptor beta chains sequenced from a single sample in a study of blood T cell repertoires in COVID-19. The method was immunoSEQ multiplex PCR; TCRdb's version includes in-frame clones alone and lacks a portion of them. Of about 210,000 clones in the sample, approximately 81% are singletons; the top ten hold over 9.5%. Sample: peripheral blood. Receptor source: a woman at least 80 years old with COVID-19, enrolled during active disease.

This chain links TRBV28 with TRBJ2-7; 7 bases line up with TRBD1. The CDR3 spans 16 residues. Germline V gene sequence: CDR1 MDHEN, CDR2 SYDVKM. After removal of 3 bases from V and 0 bases from J, the junction contained 8 bases not matched to a gene. In DNA, the CDR3 is TGTGCCAGCAGTTTTCCTGCATGGACAGGCTCCTACGAGCAGTACTTC. Its translation: CASSFPAWTGSYEQYF.

This clone appeared a single time. Other DNA sequences of this sample code for an identical CDR3. The genes are TRBV3-1 (or the pseudogene TRBV3-2) and TRBJ2-5, with D possibly TRBD2 on 5 matching bases. The V gene lost 4 bases and the J gene lost 2 bases, with 11 bases spanning the gap. The CDR3 consists of 14 residues. From germline, CDR1 is LGHDT and CDR2 YNNKEL (reference sequence). CDR3: CASSRLGAQETQYF. The CDR3 DNA follows: TGTGCCAGCAGCCGACTGGGAGCGCAAGAGACCCAGTACTTC.

The chain employs TRBV28 and TRBJ1-1; D is unresolved. CDR3 length equals 13 residues. Trimming removed 5 bases at V and 3 bases at J, with 10 bases between. Germline CDR1 is MDHEN and CDR2 is SYDVKM. CDR3 sequence (DNA): TGTGCCAGCAGTGCGGGCCCTTACACTGAAGCTTTCTTT. Translating gives CASSAGPYTEAFF.

The V gene is TRBV7-2, the J gene TRBJ2-5; D might be TRBD2 (6 bases). Looked up from germline, CDR1 is SGHTA and CDR2 is FQGNSA. This CDR3 has 16 residues. The V end was cut by 3 bases, the J end by 4 bases, with 18 bases between. CDR3 residues: CASSFYFRGSGETQYF. The CDR3 nucleotides are TGTGCCAGCAGCTTTTATTTTCGGGGGAGCGGAGAGACCCAGTACTTC.

This clone was detected a few times. The genes are TRBV7-2 and TRBJ2-3, with 10 bases aligning to TRBD2. Germline values: CDR1 SGHTA, CDR2 FQGNSA. The length of the CDR3 is 17 residues. With 4 bases clipped from V and 6 bases from J, the junction kept 13 bases outside the gene matches. The CDR3 sequence: CASSSMAAGGQVDTQYF. The CDR3 DNA reads TGTGCCAGCAGCTCCATGGCAGCGGGGGGGCAGGTGGATACGCAGTATTTT.

This clone was counted a single time. V and J are TRBV7-9 and TRBJ1-2, with 7 bases identical to TRBD1. The CDR3 loop spans 14 amino acids. With V trimmed by 5 bases and J by 5 bases, 8 bases remained unmatched. CDR1 and CDR2 (germline): SEHNR, FQNEAQ (reference sequence). The CDR3 region has the DNA TGTGCCAGCAGCCAGACCGGGACAGCTTATGGCTACACCTTC. Translating it yields CASSQTGTAYGYTF.

The chain links TRBV28 to TRBJ2-7; the match to TRBD1 covers 9 bases. In germline, CDR1 is MDHEN, CDR2 SYDVKM. Trimming removed 6 bases from V and 2 bases from J; junction bases left unmatched: 11. CDR3 length: 16 residues. CDR3 protein: CASREAGTGKAYEQYV. The CDR3 coding sequence is TGTGCCAGCAGAGAAGCCGGGACAGGGAAAGCCTACGAGCAGTACGTC.

This chain links TRBV2 with TRBJ2-5; D is possibly TRBD2 (5 bases). There are 14 residues in the CDR3. The germline gives CDR1 SNHLY, CDR2 FYNNEI. V was cut by 2 bases and J by 5 bases, with 12 bases left in between. CDR3 in amino acids: CASSERRAGETQYF. Written as DNA, the CDR3 is TGTGCCAGCAGTGAACGTCGGGCGGGCGAGACCCAGTACTTC.

The chain links TRBV24-1 to TRBJ2-2, with D perhaps matching TRBD2 (5 bases). The germline gives CDR1 KGHDR, CDR2 SFDVKD. V was shortened by 0 bases and J by 4 bases, with 11 bases between the two germline ends. The CDR3 runs to 16 residues. CDR3 nucleotide sequence: TGTGCCACCAGTGATTTGTGGCCGGGGTCCACCGGGGAGCTGTTTTTT. It yields the protein CATSDLWPGSTGELFF.

V is TRBV28 and J is TRBJ1-1; TRBD1 is a possible D gene (5 bases). This CDR3 comprises 15 residues. From germline, CDR1 is MDHEN and CDR2 SYDVKM. V lost 2 bases and J 0 bases, leaving 10 bases between the germline ends. CDR3 bases: TGTGCCAGCAGTTTAGGGGGAGGGGTGAACACTGAAGCTTTCTTT. Encoded protein: CASSLGGGVNTEAFF. Together with reference TRBV28 and TRBJ1-1, the CDR3 gives the full variable domain: DVKVTQSSRYLVKRTGEKVFLECVQDMDHENMFWYRQDPGLGLRLIYFSYDVKMKEKGDIPEGYSVSREKKERFSLILESASTNQTSMYLCASSLGGGVNTEAFFGQGTRLTVV.

J is TRBJ2-5 and V is TRBV28, with 9 positions matching TRBD2. This CDR3 comprises 14 residues. The V gene end was trimmed by 6 bases and the J gene end by 2 bases; junction bases not matched to a gene: 4. Germline V gene data show CDR1 as MDHEN and CDR2 as SYDVKM. The CDR3 loop reads CASSLGLAQETQYF. CDR3 nucleotide sequence: TGTGCCAGCAGCCTCGGACTAGCGCAAGAGACCCAGTACTTC.

The gene calls are TRBV9 and TRBJ1-1; maybe TRBD1 (5 bases). The CDR3 length is 14 residues. Germline CDR1 is SGDLS and CDR2 is YYNGEE. V was trimmed by 4 bases and J by 3 bases, leaving 13 bases between them. CDR3 in DNA: TGTGCCAGCAGCCCGGGGGTCCGGGACACTGAAGCTTTCTTT. Amino acids: CASSPGVRDTEAFF.

The count of this clone is one. The chain couples TRBV27 to TRBJ1-6, with 9 bases lining up with TRBD1. The length of the CDR3 is 17 residues. V lost 1 base to trimming and J lost 7 bases; unmatched junction nucleotides: 8. CDR1 MNHEY and CDR2 SMNVEV come from the germline V gene (reference sequence). The CDR3 is CASSLFRLDRGNSPLHF. The CDR3 DNA is TGTGCCAGCAGTTTATTTCGCCTCGACAGGGGGAATTCACCCCTCCACTTT.

The chain combines TRBV7-9 with TRBJ1-1, with D uncertain. The CDR3 length is 15 residues. The V and J ends lost 1 base and 4 bases respectively, with 13 bases between them. Germline V gives CDR1 SEHNR, CDR2 FQNEAQ (reference sequence). DNA of the CDR3: TGTGCCAGCAGCTTAGGAACACAGTGGGTCACTGAAGCTTTCTTT. The encoded protein is CASSLGTQWVTEAFF.

The rearrangement links TRBV19 to TRBJ1-2, with 10 bases aligning to TRBD1. J lost 10 bases, V lost 4 bases, and 9 bases had no gene match. This CDR3 spans 14 amino acids. Germline V gene lookup returns CDR1 LNHDA and CDR2 SQIVND (reference sequence). The CDR3 DNA reads TGTGCCAGTAGTACCTCCGGACAGGGGGGTAACTACACCTTC. Amino acid sequence: CASSTSGQGGNYTF.

This clone was seen only a few times. The V call is TRBV3-1 (or the pseudogene TRBV3-2), the J call TRBJ1-1, with 10 bases that match TRBD1. Per the germline V gene, CDR1 is LGHDT and CDR2 is YNNKEL (reference sequence). The CDR3 is made up of 15 amino acids. V lost 4 bases, J lost 5 bases, and 7 bases stayed unmatched. The CDR3 loop is CASSRQGARNTEAFF. The CDR3 nucleotides are TGTGCCAGCAGCCGACAGGGGGCGAGAAATACTGAAGCTTTCTTT.

The rearrangement uses TRBV20-1 and TRBJ1-5; tentatively, D is TRBD1 (6 bases). The CDR3 spans 11 residues. Germline V lookup: CDR1 DFQATT, CDR2 SNEGSKA (reference sequence). CDR3 nucleotide sequence: TGCAGCTCTGAGGGGGGGGGTACCCAGCATTTT. Protein: CSSEGGGTQHF.